Detailed here is one T cell receptor (beta chain). Per the authors' pipeline: Scientists estimated how many nucleated cells there were by amplifying reference gene primers. Measured with immunoSEQ multiplex PCR; TCRdb has only the in-frame clones, and not every one. D and trimming come from the DNA, and the V and J calls and clone size come from that table. The profile shows over 350,000 clones, 88% of them singletons. This sample is part of a study of blood T cell repertoires in COVID-19. Per the germline V gene, CDR1 is SEHNR and CDR2 is FQNEAQ (reference sequence). The CDR3 has 17 amino acids. V was clipped by 2 bases and J by 5 bases, with 21 bases between them.

The material sequenced was PBMCs or T cells enriched from blood (not recorded which). This rearrangement joins TRBV7-9 to TRBJ2-5, with TRBD2 as a possible D gene (7 bases). The receptor was derived from a woman aged 18-35 years who had recovered from COVID-19. CDR3 protein: CASSLPHGGGGRETQYF. In DNA form, the CDR3 reads TGTGCCAGCAGCTTACCGCACGGAGGGGGGGGCCGGGAGACCCAGTACTTC.